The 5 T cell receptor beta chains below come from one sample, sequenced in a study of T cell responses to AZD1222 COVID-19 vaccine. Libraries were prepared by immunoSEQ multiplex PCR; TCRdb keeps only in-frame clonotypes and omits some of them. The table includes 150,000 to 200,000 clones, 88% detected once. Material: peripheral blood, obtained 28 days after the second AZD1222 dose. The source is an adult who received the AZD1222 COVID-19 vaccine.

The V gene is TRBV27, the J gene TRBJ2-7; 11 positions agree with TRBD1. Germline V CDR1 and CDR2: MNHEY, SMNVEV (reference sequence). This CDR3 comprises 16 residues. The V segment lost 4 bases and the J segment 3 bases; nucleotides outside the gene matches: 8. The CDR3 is CASSSTLGQGVYEQYF. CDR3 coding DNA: TGTGCCAGCAGTTCTACGCTGGGACAGGGGGTCTACGAGCAGTACTTC.

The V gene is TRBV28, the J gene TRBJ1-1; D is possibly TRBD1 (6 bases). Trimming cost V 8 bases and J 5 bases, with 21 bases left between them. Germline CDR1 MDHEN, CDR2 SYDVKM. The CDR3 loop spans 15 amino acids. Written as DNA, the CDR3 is TGTGCCAGCTTCTCTGGGGGCAGACTAAATACTGAAGCTTTCTTT. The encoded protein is CASFSGGRLNTEAFF. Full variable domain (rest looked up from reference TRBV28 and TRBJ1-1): DVKVTQSSRYLVKRTGEKVFLECVQDMDHENMFWYRQDPGLGLRLIYFSYDVKMKEKGDIPEGYSVSREKKERFSLILESASTNQTSMYLCASFSGGRLNTEAFFGQGTRLTVV.

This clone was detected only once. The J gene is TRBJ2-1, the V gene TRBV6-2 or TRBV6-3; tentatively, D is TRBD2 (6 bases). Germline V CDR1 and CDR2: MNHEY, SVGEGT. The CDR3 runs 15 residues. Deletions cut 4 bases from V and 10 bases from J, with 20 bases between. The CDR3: CASSSGRGWGWEQFF. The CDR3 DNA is TGTGCCAGCAGTTCTGGGCGGGGATGGGGCTGGGAGCAGTTCTTC.

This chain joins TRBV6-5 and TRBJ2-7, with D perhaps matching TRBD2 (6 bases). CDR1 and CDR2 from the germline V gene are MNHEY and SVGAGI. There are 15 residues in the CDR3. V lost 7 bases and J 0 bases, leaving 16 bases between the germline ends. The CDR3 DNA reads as TGTGCCAGCATATTGTTAGCGGATAGCTCCTACGAGCAGTACTTC. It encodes CASILLADSSYEQYF.

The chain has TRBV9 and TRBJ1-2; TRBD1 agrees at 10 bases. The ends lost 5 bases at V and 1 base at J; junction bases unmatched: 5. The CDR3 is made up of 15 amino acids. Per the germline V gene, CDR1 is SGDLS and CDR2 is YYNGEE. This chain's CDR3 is CASRTGGSVNYGYTF. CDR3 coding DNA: TGTGCCAGCAGGACAGGGGGCTCCGTTAACTATGGCTACACCTTC.